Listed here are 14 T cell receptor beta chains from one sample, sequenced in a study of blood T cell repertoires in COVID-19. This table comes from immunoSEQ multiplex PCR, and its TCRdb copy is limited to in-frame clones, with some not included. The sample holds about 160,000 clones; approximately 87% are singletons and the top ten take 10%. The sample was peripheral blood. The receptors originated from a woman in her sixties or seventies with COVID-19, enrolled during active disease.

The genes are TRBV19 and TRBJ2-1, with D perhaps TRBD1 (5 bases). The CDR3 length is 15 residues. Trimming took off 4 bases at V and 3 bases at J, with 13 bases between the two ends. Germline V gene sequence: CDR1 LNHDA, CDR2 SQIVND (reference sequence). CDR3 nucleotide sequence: TGTGCCAGTAGTACCGACAGTAACTACTACAATGAGCAGTTCTTC. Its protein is CASSTDSNYYNEQFF.

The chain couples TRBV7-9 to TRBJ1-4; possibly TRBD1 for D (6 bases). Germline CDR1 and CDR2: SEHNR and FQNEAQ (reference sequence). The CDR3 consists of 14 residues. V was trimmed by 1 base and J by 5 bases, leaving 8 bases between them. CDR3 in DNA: TGTGCCAGCAGCTTAGGGACAGTGAATGAAAAACTGTTTTTT. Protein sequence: CASSLGTVNEKLFF.

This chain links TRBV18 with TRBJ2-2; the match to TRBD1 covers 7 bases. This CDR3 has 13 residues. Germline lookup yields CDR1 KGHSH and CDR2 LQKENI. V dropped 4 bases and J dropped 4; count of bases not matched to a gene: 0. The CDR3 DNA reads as TGTGCCAGCTCACGGGACAGCACCGGGGAGCTGTTTTTT. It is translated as CASSRDSTGELFF.

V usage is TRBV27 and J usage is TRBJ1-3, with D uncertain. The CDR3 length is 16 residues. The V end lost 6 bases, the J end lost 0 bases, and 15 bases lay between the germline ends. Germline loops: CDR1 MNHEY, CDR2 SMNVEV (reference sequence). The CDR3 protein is CASRPTTDRSGNTIYF. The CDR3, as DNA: TGTGCCAGCAGACCAACAACAGATCGCTCTGGAAACACCATATATTTT.

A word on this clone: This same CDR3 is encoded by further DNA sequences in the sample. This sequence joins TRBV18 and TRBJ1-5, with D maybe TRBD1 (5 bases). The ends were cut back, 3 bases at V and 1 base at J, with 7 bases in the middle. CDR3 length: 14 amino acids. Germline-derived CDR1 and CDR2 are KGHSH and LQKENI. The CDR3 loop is CASSPGGSNQPQHF. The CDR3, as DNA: TGTGCCAGCTCACCGGGGGGGAGCAATCAGCCCCAGCATTTT.

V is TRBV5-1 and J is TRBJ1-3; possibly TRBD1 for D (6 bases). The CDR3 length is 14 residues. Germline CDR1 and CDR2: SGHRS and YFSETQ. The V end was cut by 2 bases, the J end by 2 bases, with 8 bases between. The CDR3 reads CASSLGGAGNTIYF. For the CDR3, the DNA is TGCGCCAGCAGCTTAGGGGGGGCTGGAAACACCATATATTTT.

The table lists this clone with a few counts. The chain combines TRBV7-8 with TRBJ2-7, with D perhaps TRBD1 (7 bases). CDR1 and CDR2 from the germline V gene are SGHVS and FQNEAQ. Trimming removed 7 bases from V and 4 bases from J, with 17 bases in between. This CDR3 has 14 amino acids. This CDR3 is CASTPTTGRYEQYF. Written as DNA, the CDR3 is TGTGCCAGCACCCCCACGACAGGGAGGTACGAGCAGTACTTC.

CDR3 bases: TGTGCCAGCACCACGGGACAAATCATCACCGGGGAGCTGTTTTTT. Its protein is CASTTGQIITGELFF. This chain uses TRBV28 with TRBJ2-2, with D possibly TRBD1 on 6 matching bases. CDR1 MDHEN and CDR2 SYDVKM come from the germline V gene. CDR3 length: 15 residues. Trimming pared 7 bases from V and 4 bases from J, leaving 16 bases between.

CDR3 amino acids: CASSAFSGTGVQPQHF. The CDR3 bases are TGTGCCAGCAGTGCCTTTTCCGGGACAGGGGTTCAGCCCCAGCATTTT. The chain recombines TRBV6-1 with TRBJ1-5, with TRBD1 matching over 10 bases. Germline CDR1 reads MNHNS; CDR2 reads SASEGT. J gave up 6 bases and V 4 bases, and 9 bases lay outside the gene matches. This CDR3 contains 16 residues.

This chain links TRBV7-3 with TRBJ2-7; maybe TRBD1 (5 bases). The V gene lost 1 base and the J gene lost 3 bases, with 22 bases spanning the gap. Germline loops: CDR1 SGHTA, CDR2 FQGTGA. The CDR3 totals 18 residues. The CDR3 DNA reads TGTGCCAGCAGCTTAAAATACGGTTGGGCAGGGAATATCTACGAGCAGTACTTC. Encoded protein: CASSLKYGWAGNIYEQYF.

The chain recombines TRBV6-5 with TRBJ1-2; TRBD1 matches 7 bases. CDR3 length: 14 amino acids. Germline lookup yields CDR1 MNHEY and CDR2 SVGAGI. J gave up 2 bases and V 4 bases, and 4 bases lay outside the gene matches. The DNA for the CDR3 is TGTGCCAGCAGTTTTAAGGGGGCAAACTATGGCTACACCTTC. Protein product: CASSFKGANYGYTF.

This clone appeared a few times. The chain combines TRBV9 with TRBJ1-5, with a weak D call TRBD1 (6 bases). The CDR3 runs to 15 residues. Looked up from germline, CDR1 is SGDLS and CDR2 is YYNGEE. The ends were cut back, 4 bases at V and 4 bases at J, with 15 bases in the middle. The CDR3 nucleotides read TGTGCCAGCAGCCGGACAGCCGAGTTGAATCAGCCCCAGCATTTT. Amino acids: CASSRTAELNQPQHF.

The CDR3 loop reads CASSLSGQGWTEAFF. The CDR3 region has the DNA TGCGCCAGCAGCTTGTCGGGACAGGGGTGGACTGAAGCTTTCTTT. This chain joins TRBV5-1 and TRBJ1-1; 10 bases are a match to TRBD1. V lost 1 base, J lost 5 bases, and 5 bases stayed unmatched. CDR3 length: 15 residues. Germline CDR1 is SGHRS and CDR2 is YFSETQ.

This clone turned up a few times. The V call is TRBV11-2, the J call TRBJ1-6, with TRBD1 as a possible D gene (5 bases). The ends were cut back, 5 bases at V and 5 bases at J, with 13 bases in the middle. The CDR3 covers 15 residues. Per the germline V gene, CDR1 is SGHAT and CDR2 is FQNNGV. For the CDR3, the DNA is TGTGCCAGCAGCCCGGCGGGGGGAAATAATTCACCCCTCCACTTT. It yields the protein CASSPAGGNNSPLHF. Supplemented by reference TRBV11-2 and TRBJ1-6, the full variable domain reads EAGVAQSPRYKIIEKRQSVAFWCNPISGHATLYWYQQILGQGPKLLIQFQNNGVVDDSQLPKDRFSAERLKGVDSTLKIQPAKLEDSAVYLCASSPAGGNNSPLHFGNGTRLTVT.